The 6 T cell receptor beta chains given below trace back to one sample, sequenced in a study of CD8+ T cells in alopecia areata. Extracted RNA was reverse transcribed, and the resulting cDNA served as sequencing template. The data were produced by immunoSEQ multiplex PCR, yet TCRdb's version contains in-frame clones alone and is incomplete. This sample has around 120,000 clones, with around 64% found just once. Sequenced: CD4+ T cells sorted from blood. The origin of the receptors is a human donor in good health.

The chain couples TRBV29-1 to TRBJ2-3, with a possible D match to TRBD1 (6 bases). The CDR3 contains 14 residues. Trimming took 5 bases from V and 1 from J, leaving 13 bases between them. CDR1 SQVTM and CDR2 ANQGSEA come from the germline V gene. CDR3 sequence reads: CSVLPGHRTDTQYF. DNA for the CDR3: TGCAGCGTTCTACCGGGACACCGCACAGATACGCAGTATTTT.

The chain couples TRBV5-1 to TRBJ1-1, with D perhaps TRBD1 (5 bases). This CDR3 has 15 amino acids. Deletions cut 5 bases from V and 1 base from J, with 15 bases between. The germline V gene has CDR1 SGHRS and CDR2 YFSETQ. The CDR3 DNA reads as TGCGCCAGCAGTTTAATCGTTGGGGGGAACACTGAAGCTTTCTTT. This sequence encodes CASSLIVGGNTEAFF.

CDR3 region: CASSTESGSYEQYF. The CDR3, as DNA: TGTGCCAGCTCGACGGAGAGTGGCTCCTACGAGCAGTACTTC. J is TRBJ2-7 and V is TRBV18; the D is unclear. This CDR3 is 14 amino acids long. Trimming removed 6 bases from V and 0 bases from J, with 12 bases in between. CDR1 KGHSH and CDR2 LQKENI come from the germline V gene.

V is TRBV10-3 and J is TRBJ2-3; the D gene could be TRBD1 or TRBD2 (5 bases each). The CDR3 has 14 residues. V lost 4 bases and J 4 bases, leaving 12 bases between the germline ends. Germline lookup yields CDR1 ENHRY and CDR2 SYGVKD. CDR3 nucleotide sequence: TGTGCCATCAGTGCTAGGGACGTCCCAGATACGCAGTATTTT. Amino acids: CAISARDVPDTQYF.

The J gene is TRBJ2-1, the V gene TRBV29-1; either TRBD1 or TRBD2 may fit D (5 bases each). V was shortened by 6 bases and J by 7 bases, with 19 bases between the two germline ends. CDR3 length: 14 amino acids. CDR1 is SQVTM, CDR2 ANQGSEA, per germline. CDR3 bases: TGCAGCGTCCGTACACCCGGGACGAATAATGAGCAGTTCTTC. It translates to CSVRTPGTNNEQFF.

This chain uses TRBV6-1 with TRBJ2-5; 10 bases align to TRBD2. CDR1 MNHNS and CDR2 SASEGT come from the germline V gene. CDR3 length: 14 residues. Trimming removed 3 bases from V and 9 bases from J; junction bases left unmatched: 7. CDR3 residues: CASSDSSGGHPQYF. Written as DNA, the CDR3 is TGTGCCAGCAGTGACTCTAGCGGGGGCCACCCCCAGTACTTC.